This TCR beta chain is drawn from a study of T cell repertoires in cytomegalovirus infection. At the level of the study: Public TCR beta signatures marked donors with CMV infection and the matching HLA. The study's findings and limits: HLA-C-restricted CMV-specific TCR beta clonotypes prevailed in the ex vivo response. Pooled public TCR beta family frequency picked out CMV carriers with the relevant HLA.

The CDR3 covers 12 residues. Between the trimmed V and J ends, which lost 4 bases and 8 bases, there was a span of 14 bases. CDR1 DFQATT and CDR2 SNEGSKA come from the germline V gene (reference sequence). There are a few counts of this clonotype. What it binds is not known. TCRdb processed the reads anew with MiXCR; each CDR3 protein has one entry. The sample yields roughly 280,000 distinct CDR3 sequences, roughly an eighth seen once. Sequencing was performed on PBMCs. This chain joins TRBV20-1 and TRBJ1-2; D possibly corresponds to TRBD1 (6 bases). The receptor was derived from a human donor in good health (CMV status not recorded). Some clones in this sample may be carry-over from other donors' samples. CDR3 DNA sequence: TGCAGTGCTAATTGGGGGGCAGAAGGCTACACCTTC. It encodes CSANWGAEGYTF.